Given below is one TCR beta chain in context. Its antigen is as yet unknown. The sample comes from a study of graft-versus-host responses after intestinal transplantation. The CDR3 covers 14 residues. CDR1 is MGHDK and CDR2 is SYGVNS in the germline V gene. The V and J ends lost 8 bases and 6 bases, in that order; junction bases with no gene match: 7. TCRdb's copy holds only in-frame clones and misses some; the assay was immunoSEQ multiplex PCR. The table shows about 98,000 clones, with roughly 80% occurring only once. V gene TRBV25-1 combines with J gene TRBJ2-1, with TRBD1 identical over 10 bases. The TCR was taken from a human donor who received an intestinal transplant. This specimen was unstimulated CD8+ T cells sorted from spleen or lymph node cells, taken before intestinal transplant. CDR3 sequence: CASGTRDRGNEQFF. CDR3 DNA: TGTGCCAGCGGGACCCGGGACAGGGGCAATGAGCAGTTCTTC.